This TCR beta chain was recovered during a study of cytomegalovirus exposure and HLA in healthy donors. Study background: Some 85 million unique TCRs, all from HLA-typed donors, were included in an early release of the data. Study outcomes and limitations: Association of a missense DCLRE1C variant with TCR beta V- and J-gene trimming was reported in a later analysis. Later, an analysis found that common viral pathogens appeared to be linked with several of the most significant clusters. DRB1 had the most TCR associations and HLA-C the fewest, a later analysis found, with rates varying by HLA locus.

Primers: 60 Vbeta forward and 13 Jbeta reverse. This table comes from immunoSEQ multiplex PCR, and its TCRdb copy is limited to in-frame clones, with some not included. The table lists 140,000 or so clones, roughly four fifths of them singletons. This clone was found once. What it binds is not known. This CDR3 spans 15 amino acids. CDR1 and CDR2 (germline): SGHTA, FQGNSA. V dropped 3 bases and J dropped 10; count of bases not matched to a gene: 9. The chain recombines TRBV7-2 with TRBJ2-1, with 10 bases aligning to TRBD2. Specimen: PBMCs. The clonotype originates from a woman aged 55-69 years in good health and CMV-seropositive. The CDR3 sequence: CASSFGLAGEVEQFF. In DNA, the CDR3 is TGTGCCAGCAGCTTTGGTCTAGCGGGAGAGGTGGAGCAGTTCTTC.